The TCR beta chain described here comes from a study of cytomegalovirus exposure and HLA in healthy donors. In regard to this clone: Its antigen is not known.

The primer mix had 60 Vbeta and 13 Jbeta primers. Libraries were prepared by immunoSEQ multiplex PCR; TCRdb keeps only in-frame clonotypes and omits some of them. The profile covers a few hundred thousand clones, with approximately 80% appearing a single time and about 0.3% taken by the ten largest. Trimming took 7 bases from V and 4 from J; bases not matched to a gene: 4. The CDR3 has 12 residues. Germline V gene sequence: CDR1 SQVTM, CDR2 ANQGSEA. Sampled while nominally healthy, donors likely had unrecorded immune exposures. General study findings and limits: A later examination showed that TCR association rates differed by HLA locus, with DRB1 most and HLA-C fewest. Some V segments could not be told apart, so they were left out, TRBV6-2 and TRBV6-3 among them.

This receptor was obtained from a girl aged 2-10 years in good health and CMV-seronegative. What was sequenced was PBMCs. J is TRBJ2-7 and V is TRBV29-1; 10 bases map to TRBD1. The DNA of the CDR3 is TGCAGCGCGGGACAGGGGAAGTACGAGCAGTACTTC. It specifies CSAGQGKYEQYF.